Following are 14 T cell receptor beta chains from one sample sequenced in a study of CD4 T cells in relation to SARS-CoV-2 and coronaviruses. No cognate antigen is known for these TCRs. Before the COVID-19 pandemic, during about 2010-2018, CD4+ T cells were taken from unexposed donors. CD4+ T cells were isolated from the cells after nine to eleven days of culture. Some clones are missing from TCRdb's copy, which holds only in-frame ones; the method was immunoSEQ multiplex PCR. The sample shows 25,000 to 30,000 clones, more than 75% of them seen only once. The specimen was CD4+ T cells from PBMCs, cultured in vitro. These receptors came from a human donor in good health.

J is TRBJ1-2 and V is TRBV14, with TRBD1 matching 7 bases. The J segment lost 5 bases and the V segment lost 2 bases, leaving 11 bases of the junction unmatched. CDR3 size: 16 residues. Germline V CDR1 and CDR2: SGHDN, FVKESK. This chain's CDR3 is CASSQPQSGQLYGYTF. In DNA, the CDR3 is TGTGCCAGCAGCCAACCCCAATCGGGACAGCTATATGGCTACACCTTC.

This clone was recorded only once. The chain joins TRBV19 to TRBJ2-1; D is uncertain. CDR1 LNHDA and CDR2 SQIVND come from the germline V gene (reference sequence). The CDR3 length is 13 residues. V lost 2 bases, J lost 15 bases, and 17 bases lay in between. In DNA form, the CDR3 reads TGTGCCAGTAGTATACAATCCGGCACACGGGTGTTCTTC. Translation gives CASSIQSGTRVFF.

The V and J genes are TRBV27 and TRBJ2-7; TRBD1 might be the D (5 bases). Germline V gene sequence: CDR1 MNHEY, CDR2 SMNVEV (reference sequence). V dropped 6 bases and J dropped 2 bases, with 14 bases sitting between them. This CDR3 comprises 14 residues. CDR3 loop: CASRAQGGTYEQYF. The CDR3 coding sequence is TGTGCCAGCAGAGCCCAGGGCGGTACCTACGAGCAGTACTTC.

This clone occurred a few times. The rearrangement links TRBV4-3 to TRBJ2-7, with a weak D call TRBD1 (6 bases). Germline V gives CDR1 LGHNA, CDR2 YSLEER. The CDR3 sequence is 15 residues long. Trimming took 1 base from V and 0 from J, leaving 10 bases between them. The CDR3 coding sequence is TGCGCCAGCAGCCAAGGACAGGAGAGCTCCTACGAGCAGTACTTC. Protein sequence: CASSQGQESSYEQYF.

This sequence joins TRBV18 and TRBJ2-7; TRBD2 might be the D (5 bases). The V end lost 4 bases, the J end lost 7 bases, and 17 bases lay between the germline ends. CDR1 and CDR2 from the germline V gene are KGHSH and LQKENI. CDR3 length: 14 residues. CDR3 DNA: TGTGCCAGCTCACTAAGGGCGGGCTTTGAAGAGCAGTACTTC. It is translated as CASSLRAGFEEQYF. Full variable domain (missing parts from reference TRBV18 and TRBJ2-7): NAGVMQNPRHLVRRRGQEARLRCSPMKGHSHVYWYRQLPEEGLKFMVYLQKENIIDESGMPKERFSAEFPKEGPSILRIQQVVRGDSAAYFCASSLRAGFEEQYFGPGTRLTVT.

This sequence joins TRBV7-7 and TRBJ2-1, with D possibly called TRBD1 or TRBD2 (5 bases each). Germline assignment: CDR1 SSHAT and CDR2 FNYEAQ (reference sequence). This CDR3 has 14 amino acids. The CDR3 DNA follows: TGTGTGGAGAAGGGGACCAAGCTCGACAATGAGCAGTTCTTC. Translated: CVEKGTKLDNEQFF. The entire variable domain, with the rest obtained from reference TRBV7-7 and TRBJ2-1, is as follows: GAGVSQSPRYKVTKRGQDVTLRCDPISSHATLYWYQQALGQGPEFLTYFNYEAQPDKSGLPSDRFSAERPEGSISTLTIQRTEQRDSAMYRCVEKGTKLDNEQFFGPGTRLTVL.

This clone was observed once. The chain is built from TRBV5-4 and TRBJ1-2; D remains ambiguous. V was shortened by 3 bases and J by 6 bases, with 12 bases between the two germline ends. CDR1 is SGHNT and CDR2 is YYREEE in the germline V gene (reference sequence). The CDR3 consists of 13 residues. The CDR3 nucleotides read TGTGCCAGCAGCTGGCTGGGTAGAGATGGCTACACCTTC. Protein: CASSWLGRDGYTF.

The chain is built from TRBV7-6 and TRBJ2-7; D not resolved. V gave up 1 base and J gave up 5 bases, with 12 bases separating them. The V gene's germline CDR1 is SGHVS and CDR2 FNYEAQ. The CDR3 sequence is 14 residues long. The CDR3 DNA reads TGTGCCAGCAGCTTAGAGTGGTCGGGCCACGAGCAGTACTTC. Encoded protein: CASSLEWSGHEQYF.

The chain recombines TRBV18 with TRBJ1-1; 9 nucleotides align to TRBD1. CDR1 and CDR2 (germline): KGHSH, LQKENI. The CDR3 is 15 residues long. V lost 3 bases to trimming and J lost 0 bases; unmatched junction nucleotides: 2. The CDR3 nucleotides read TGTGCCAGCTCACCGGGACAGGGTTTGAACACTGAAGCTTTCTTT. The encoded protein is CASSPGQGLNTEAFF.

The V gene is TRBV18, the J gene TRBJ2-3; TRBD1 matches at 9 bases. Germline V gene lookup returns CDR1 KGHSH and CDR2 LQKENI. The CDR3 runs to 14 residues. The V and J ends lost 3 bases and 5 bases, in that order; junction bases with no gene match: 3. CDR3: CASSPDRGGDTQYF. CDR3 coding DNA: TGTGCCAGCTCACCGGACAGGGGAGGAGATACGCAGTATTTT. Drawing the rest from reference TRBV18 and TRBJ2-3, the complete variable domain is NAGVMQNPRHLVRRRGQEARLRCSPMKGHSHVYWYRQLPEEGLKFMVYLQKENIIDESGMPKERFSAEFPKEGPSILRIQQVVRGDSAAYFCASSPDRGGDTQYFGPGTRLTVL.

The CDR3 nucleotides read TGTGCCAGCAGTCCCTCTTCCTTTACGCAGTATTTT. This sequence encodes CASSPSSFTQYF. The rearrangement joins TRBV6-2 or TRBV6-3 to TRBJ2-3, with unresolved D. V was pared by 5 bases and J by 8 bases, with 11 bases between. This CDR3 region has 12 residues. Germline CDR1 is MNHEY and CDR2 is SVGEGT.

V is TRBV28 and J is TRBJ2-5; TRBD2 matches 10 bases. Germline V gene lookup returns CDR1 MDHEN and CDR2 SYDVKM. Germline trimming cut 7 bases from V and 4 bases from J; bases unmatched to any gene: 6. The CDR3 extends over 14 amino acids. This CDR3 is CASMSSGRRETQYF. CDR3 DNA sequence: TGTGCCAGCATGTCTAGCGGGAGAAGAGAGACCCAGTACTTC. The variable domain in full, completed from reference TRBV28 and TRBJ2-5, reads DVKVTQSSRYLVKRTGEKVFLECVQDMDHENMFWYRQDPGLGLRLIYFSYDVKMKEKGDIPEGYSVSREKKERFSLILESASTNQTSMYLCASMSSGRRETQYFGPGTRLLVL.

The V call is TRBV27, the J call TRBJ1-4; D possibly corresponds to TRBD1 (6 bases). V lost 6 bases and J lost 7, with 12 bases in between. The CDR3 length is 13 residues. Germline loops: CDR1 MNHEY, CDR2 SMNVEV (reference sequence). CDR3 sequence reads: CASSPRTVEKLFF. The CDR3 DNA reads TGTGCCAGCAGCCCCCGGACAGTTGAAAAACTGTTTTTT.

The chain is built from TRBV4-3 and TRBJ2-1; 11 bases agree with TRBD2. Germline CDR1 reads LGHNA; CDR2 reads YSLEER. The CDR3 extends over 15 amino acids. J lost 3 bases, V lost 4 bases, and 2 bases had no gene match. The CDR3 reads CASSPTSGNYNEQFF. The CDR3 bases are TGCGCCAGCAGCCCGACTAGCGGGAACTACAATGAGCAGTTCTTC.